These 29 T cell receptor beta chains originate from one sample sequenced in a study of blood T cell repertoires in COVID-19. The method was immunoSEQ multiplex PCR; TCRdb's version includes in-frame clones alone and lacks a portion of them. Of some 350,000 clones listed, roughly 87% are singletons. Material for sequencing was PBMCs or T cells enriched from blood (not recorded which). Receptors were obtained from a woman in her 30s who had recovered from COVID-19.

V and J are TRBV20-1 and TRBJ2-7; the D gene is possibly TRBD1 (6 bases). This CDR3 is 12 amino acids long. Trimming left V 3 bases short and J 4 bases short, with 10 bases between. Germline CDR1 DFQATT, CDR2 SNEGSKA (reference sequence). The CDR3 reads CSASRTAYEQYF. CDR3 nucleotide sequence: TGCAGTGCTAGTAGGACAGCGTACGAGCAGTACTTC.

The V gene is TRBV18, the J gene TRBJ2-5; D unclear. There are 15 residues in the CDR3. In germline, CDR1 is KGHSH, CDR2 LQKENI. The germline V and J ends were trimmed by 3 bases and 4 bases, with 15 bases remaining between them. CDR3 bases: TGTGCCAGCTCACCTTTGGCTAGTCCGGGAGAGACCCAGTACTTC. Its translation: CASSPLASPGETQYF.

V usage is TRBV4-1 and J usage is TRBJ1-2; a possible D gene is TRBD1 (6 bases). Germline V lookup: CDR1 MGHRA, CDR2 YSYEKL. The CDR3 is 16 amino acids. Trimming took 2 bases from V and 6 from J, leaving 19 bases between them. The CDR3 sequence: CASSQPSRDRKNGYTF. The DNA for the CDR3 is TGCGCCAGCAGCCAACCATCAAGAGACAGGAAAAATGGCTACACCTTC.

CDR3 protein: CASSLFGGGAFF. Here the CDR3 DNA reads TGTGCCAGCAGTTTATTCGGGGGGGGAGCTTTCTTT. V and J are TRBV28 and TRBJ1-1; D might be TRBD1 (5 bases). This CDR3 has 12 amino acids. Trimming shortened V by 1 base and J by 10 bases, and 10 bases separated the two germline ends. The V gene's germline CDR1 is MDHEN and CDR2 SYDVKM.

This clone came up once. V usage is TRBV6-1 and J usage is TRBJ1-5; D possibly corresponds to TRBD1 (6 bases). The V and J ends lost 2 bases and 2 bases respectively, with 13 bases between them. The length of the CDR3 is 16 residues. From germline, CDR1 is MNHNS and CDR2 SASEGT. The CDR3: CASSEWGHFGNQPQHF. The CDR3 DNA reads TGTGCCAGCAGTGAATGGGGGCACTTCGGCAATCAGCCCCAGCATTTT.

The genes are TRBV7-9 and TRBJ1-3, with unresolved D. The V gene lost 6 bases and the J gene lost 1 base, with 13 bases spanning the gap. The germline V gene encodes CDR1 SEHNR and CDR2 FQNEAQ (reference sequence). The CDR3 length is 15 residues. The CDR3 loop is CASRPTGESGNTIYF. The DNA of the CDR3 is TGTGCCAGCAGACCAACCGGGGAGTCTGGAAACACCATATATTTT.

The V gene is TRBV27, the J gene TRBJ2-3, with 10 bases aligning to TRBD1. The CDR3 consists of 16 residues. Looked up from germline, CDR1 is MNHEY and CDR2 is SMNVEV (reference sequence). The ends lost 5 bases at V and 4 bases at J; junction bases unmatched: 9. The CDR3 is CASSAWDRGLSDTQYF. CDR3 DNA sequence: TGTGCCAGCAGTGCTTGGGACAGGGGTTTATCAGATACGCAGTATTTT.

The chain has TRBV30 and TRBJ1-6; 10 nucleotides align to TRBD1. CDR1 is GTSNPN, CDR2 SVGIG, per germline (reference sequence). This CDR3 region has 16 residues. Trimming took 0 bases from V and 9 from J; bases not matched to a gene: 8. DNA for the CDR3: TGTGCCTGGAGTGTACAAAGGGGACAGGGGTTTTCACCCCTCCACTTT. Amino acid sequence: CAWSVQRGQGFSPLHF.

The gene calls are TRBV30 and TRBJ1-6, with 7 positions matching TRBD1. CDR1 GTSNPN and CDR2 SVGIG come from the germline V gene (reference sequence). The CDR3 is 16 residues long. The junction had 12 bases not matched to a gene; V was cut back by 2 bases and J by 8 bases. The CDR3 sequence: CAWSPTRVRGDSPLHF. The CDR3 DNA reads as TGTGCCTGGAGTCCAACTCGGGTCAGGGGGGATTCACCCCTCCACTTT. The whole variable domain, filled in from reference TRBV30 and TRBJ1-6, reads SQTIHQWPATLVQPVGSPLSLECTVEGTSNPNLYWYRQAAGRGLQLLFYSVGIGQISSEVPQNLSASRPQDRQFILSSKKLLLSDSGFYLCAWSPTRVRGDSPLHFGNGTRLTVT.

V is TRBV19 and J is TRBJ1-5; 7 positions match TRBD1. The trim removed 3 bases at V and 8 bases at J, leaving 10 bases unmatched. This CDR3 is 15 amino acids long. Germline assignment: CDR1 LNHDA and CDR2 SQIVND (reference sequence). In DNA form, the CDR3 reads TGTGCCAGTAGTATCGATACAGGGGCATTTGAGCCCCAGCATTTT. Its translation: CASSIDTGAFEPQHF.

The chain is built from TRBV7-9 and TRBJ1-1; 7 bases line up with TRBD1. Germline V gene data show CDR1 as SEHNR and CDR2 as FQNEAQ (reference sequence). The CDR3 length is 14 residues. Germline trimming cut 5 bases from V and 5 bases from J; bases unmatched to any gene: 8. The CDR3 sequence is CASSLEGARTEAFF. CDR3 nucleotides: TGTGCCAGCAGCCTAGAGGGGGCGCGAACTGAAGCTTTCTTT.

The CDR3 DNA reads TGCGCCAGCAGCTTGGTAGCTAGCGGGAGGGCCCAGGAGACCCAGTACTTC. It encodes CASSLVASGRAQETQYF. This sequence joins TRBV5-1 and TRBJ2-5, with 12 bases lining up with TRBD2. Germline CDR1 SGHRS, CDR2 YFSETQ. The CDR3 extends over 17 amino acids. After removal of 0 bases from V and 5 bases from J, the junction contained 8 bases not matched to a gene.

The chain has TRBV27 and TRBJ1-2; D may be TRBD1 (5 bases). The CDR3 runs 15 residues. The V gene lost 2 bases and the J gene lost 4 bases, with 14 bases spanning the gap. Germline-derived CDR1 and CDR2 are MNHEY and SMNVEV (reference sequence). The CDR3 nucleotides are TGTGCCAGCAGTTTAGTCAGTTCCACAGGCTATGGCTACACCTTC. Amino acids: CASSLVSSTGYGYTF.

The chain links TRBV4-1 to TRBJ1-6, with TRBD1 identical over 7 bases. Per the germline V gene, CDR1 is MGHRA and CDR2 is YSYEKL. The CDR3 runs 15 residues. The J segment lost 4 bases and the V segment lost 1 base, leaving 1 base of the junction unmatched. CDR3 loop: CASSQGDRYNSPLHF. DNA for the CDR3: TGCGCCAGCAGCCAAGGGGACAGATATAATTCACCCCTCCACTTT.

In this sample, this clone turned up a few times. V and J are TRBV6-5 and TRBJ2-3; D remains ambiguous. Germline V gene data show CDR1 as MNHEY and CDR2 as SVGAGI. The CDR3 sequence is 13 residues long. V lost 4 bases and J 0 bases, leaving 5 bases between the germline ends. CDR3 amino acids: CASSSVSTDTQYF. In nucleotides, the CDR3 is TGTGCCAGCAGTTCGGTTAGCACAGATACGCAGTATTTT.

The CDR3 DNA follows: TGTGCCAGCAGCTCCGGGGACAGGGGGCAAAATGAGCAGTTCTTC. Amino acids: CASSSGDRGQNEQFF. The V call is TRBV13, the J call TRBJ2-1; 12 positions agree with TRBD1. V trimming: 4 bases; J trimming: 7 bases; junction bases outside the gene matches: 5. Germline assignment: CDR1 PRHDT and CDR2 FYEKMQ (reference sequence). This CDR3 is built from 15 residues.

The chain carries TRBV9 and TRBJ1-6, with D tentatively TRBD1 (6 bases). The CDR3 is 15 residues long. V shed 0 bases and J shed 10 bases, with 14 bases lying between them. Germline V lookup: CDR1 SGDLS, CDR2 YYNGEE. The CDR3 protein is CASSVDFGGASPLHF. The CDR3 DNA follows: TGTGCCAGCAGCGTAGACTTCGGGGGGGCGTCACCCCTCCACTTT.

The rearrangement uses TRBV28 and TRBJ1-2, with D perhaps matching TRBD1 (5 bases). The V gene's germline CDR1 is MDHEN and CDR2 SYDVKM. The ends were cut back, 5 bases at V and 6 bases at J, with 10 bases in the middle. The CDR3 sequence is 12 residues long. CDR3: CASSLAGDGYTF. CDR3 in DNA: TGTGCCAGCAGTCTGGCGGGGGATGGCTACACCTTC.

The chain employs TRBV28 and TRBJ2-5; weak D call: TRBD1 (5 bases). The germline gives CDR1 MDHEN, CDR2 SYDVKM. The CDR3 runs to 16 residues. V lost 5 bases to trimming and J lost 2 bases, with 18 bases between them. CDR3 coding DNA: TGTGCCAGCAGTCCCGGAACAGGTTGGGGACAAGAGACCCAGTACTTC. It yields the protein CASSPGTGWGQETQYF.

The rearrangement links TRBV7-2 to TRBJ1-2, with 8 positions matching TRBD1. V shed 6 bases, J shed 5 bases, and the junction held 8 bases outside the gene matches. From germline, CDR1 is SGHTA and CDR2 FQGNSA. The CDR3 is 14 amino acids. CDR3 in DNA: TGTGCCAGCAGTTCTAACAGGGGGTCTTATGGCTACACCTTC. It translates to CASSSNRGSYGYTF.

The count of this clone is one. The rearrangement uses TRBV5-1 and TRBJ2-5, with 9 nucleotides matching TRBD1. Germline CDR1 and CDR2: SGHRS and YFSETQ. V gave up 0 bases and J gave up 2 bases; unmatched junction bases: 2. This CDR3 is 15 amino acids long. Here the CDR3 reads CASSLGQGGQETQYF. The CDR3 bases are TGCGCCAGCAGCTTGGGACAGGGGGGTCAAGAGACCCAGTACTTC.

V and J are TRBV7-4 and TRBJ2-5, with TRBD2 matching over 8 bases. The CDR3 contains 14 residues. J was trimmed by 2 bases and V by 7 bases; bases with no gene match: 6. Germline V gene sequence: CDR1 SGHVT, CDR2 SQSDAQ. The CDR3: CASTAGAGQETQYF. CDR3 coding DNA: TGTGCCAGCACAGCGGGAGCAGGACAAGAGACCCAGTACTTC.

The V gene is TRBV5-8, the J gene TRBJ1-1; 7 bases agree with TRBD1. Trimming removed 4 bases from V and 1 base from J; junction bases left unmatched: 4. Per the germline V gene, CDR1 is SGHTS and CDR2 is YDEGEE. The CDR3 consists of 14 residues. In DNA, the CDR3 is TGTGCCAGCAGCCCAGGACAGGCGAACACTGAAGCTTTCTTT. This gives the protein CASSPGQANTEAFF.

The chain couples TRBV27 to TRBJ2-1; 7 nucleotides agree with TRBD2. Germline V lookup: CDR1 MNHEY, CDR2 SMNVEV (reference sequence). Unmatched junction bases numbered 8, after V lost 8 bases and J lost 4 bases. This CDR3 is built from 14 residues. Here the CDR3 reads CASRGLEIYNEQFF. In DNA form, the CDR3 reads TGTGCCAGCCGTGGACTAGAGATTTACAATGAGCAGTTCTTC.

This clone has just a few counts. The chain recombines TRBV28 with TRBJ1-1, with D perhaps TRBD1 (5 bases). This CDR3 contains 13 residues. CDR1 and CDR2 (germline): MDHEN, SYDVKM. The CDR3 region is CALIGRGNTEAFF. In nucleotides, the CDR3 is TGTGCTCTGATTGGAAGGGGGAACACTGAAGCTTTCTTT.

The chain uses TRBV15 and TRBJ2-7; 8 bases map to TRBD1. The germline CDR1 and CDR2 sequences are LNHNV and YYDKDF (reference sequence). This CDR3 comprises 16 residues. Trimming cost V 4 bases and J 2 bases; bases outside gene matches: 10. Here the CDR3 reads CATSTPRGRTPYEQYF. In nucleotides, the CDR3 is TGTGCCACCAGCACCCCCAGGGGGCGAACCCCCTACGAGCAGTACTTC.

The chain recombines TRBV6-2 or TRBV6-3 with TRBJ1-1; D call uncertain. The CDR3 contains 14 residues. CDR1 MNHEY and CDR2 SVGEGT come from the germline V gene. Trimming stripped 0 bases from V and 0 bases from J, with 5 bases between. Written as DNA, the CDR3 is TGTGCCAGCAGTTACTCGAGAGTGAACACTGAAGCTTTCTTT. Protein: CASSYSRVNTEAFF.

The rearrangement uses TRBV10-3 and TRBJ1-1; D is perhaps TRBD1 (6 bases). V lost 7 bases, J lost 1 base, and 13 bases lay in between. CDR3 length equals 14 residues. Germline CDR1 ENHRY, CDR2 SYGVKD. CDR3 bases: TGTGCCATCATGGCCCCGGGACAGAACACTGAAGCTTTCTTT. This gives the protein CAIMAPGQNTEAFF.

This clone has just one count. The rearrangement links TRBV30 to TRBJ1-2; D perhaps matches TRBD1 (6 bases). Germline-derived CDR1 and CDR2 are GTSNPN and SVGIG (reference sequence). Trimming removed 0 bases from V and 6 bases from J, with 11 bases in between. This CDR3 has 13 amino acids. The CDR3 bases are TGTGCCTGGAGTGTGAGGGACACAAATGGCTACACCTTC. Its translation: CAWSVRDTNGYTF. Variable domain in full (rest from reference TRBV30 and TRBJ1-2): SQTIHQWPATLVQPVGSPLSLECTVEGTSNPNLYWYRQAAGRGLQLLFYSVGIGQISSEVPQNLSASRPQDRQFILSSKKLLLSDSGFYLCAWSVRDTNGYTFGSGTRLTVV.